The 5 T cell receptor beta chains below come from one sample, sequenced in a study of shared clonotypes between healthy human individuals. Naive CD8 cells, CD45RO-negative and positively selected for CCR7, excluded terminally differentiated effector memory CD45RA+ cells. Sequencing used immunoSEQ multiplex PCR; TCRdb keeps in-frame clones, though not all of them. The sample carries more than 2 million clones, roughly 95% recorded once. Input material: naive CD8+ T cells sorted from blood. These receptors were collected from a man in his late teens or twenties in good health.

The chain has TRBV10-3 and TRBJ2-3; D is possibly TRBD1 or TRBD2 (6 bases each). V shed 6 bases and J shed 1 base, with 11 bases lying between them. This CDR3 has 14 residues. The V gene's germline CDR1 is ENHRY and CDR2 SYGVKD. In DNA form, the CDR3 reads TGTGCCATCAGCGGGGGCAGGGGCACAGATACGCAGTATTTT. Its translation is CAISGGRGTDTQYF.

Concerning this clone: Additional DNA sequences in this sample encode the identical CDR3. The chain carries TRBV5-6 and TRBJ1-1; no clear D gene. Trimming cost V 0 bases and J 4 bases, with 10 bases left between them. Germline V gives CDR1 SGHDT, CDR2 YYEEEE. The CDR3 runs 14 residues. CDR3 coding DNA: TGTGCCAGCAGCTTGGCAACCGGGGTCACTGAAGCTTTCTTT. It codes for CASSLATGVTEAFF.

This chain links TRBV28 with TRBJ1-5; 7 bases are shared with TRBD1. This CDR3 region has 16 residues. J lost 5 bases, V lost 5 bases, and 12 bases had no gene match. Germline assignment: CDR1 MDHEN and CDR2 SYDVKM. The CDR3 loop reads CASSLSETGLYQPQHF. CDR3 sequence (DNA): TGTGCCAGCAGTCTATCCGAGACAGGGCTGTATCAGCCCCAGCATTTT.

The chain couples TRBV11-2 to TRBJ2-5; TRBD1 matches 8 bases. With 5 bases clipped from V and 5 bases from J, the junction kept 7 bases outside the gene matches. This CDR3 region has 14 residues. The germline gives CDR1 SGHAT, CDR2 FQNNGV. The CDR3: CASSPTGEGETQYF. The CDR3 nucleotides are TGTGCCAGCAGCCCGACAGGGGAAGGGGAGACCCAGTACTTC.

The chain uses TRBV4-2 and TRBJ2-1; TRBD2 matches 9 bases. V lost 8 bases and J lost 3; bases outside the gene matches: 14. The CDR3 covers 17 residues. Germline-derived CDR1 and CDR2 are LGHNA and YNFKEQ. CDR3 coding DNA: TGTGCCAGCGGACCAGACTTTGATAGCGGGGGCTACAATGAGCAGTTCTTC. Encoded protein: CASGPDFDSGGYNEQFF.